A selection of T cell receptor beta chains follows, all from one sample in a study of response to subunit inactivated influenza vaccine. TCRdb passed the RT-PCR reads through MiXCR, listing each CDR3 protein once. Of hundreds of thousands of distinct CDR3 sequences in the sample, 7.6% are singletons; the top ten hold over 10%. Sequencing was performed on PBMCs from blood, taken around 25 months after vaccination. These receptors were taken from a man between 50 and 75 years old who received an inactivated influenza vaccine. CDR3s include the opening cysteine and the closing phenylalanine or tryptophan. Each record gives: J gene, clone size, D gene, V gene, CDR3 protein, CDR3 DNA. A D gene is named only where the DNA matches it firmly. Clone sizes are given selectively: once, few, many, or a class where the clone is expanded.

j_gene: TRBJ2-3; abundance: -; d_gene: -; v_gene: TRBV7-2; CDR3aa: CASSSTNTQYF; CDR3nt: TGTGCCAGCAGCTCAACAAATACGCAGTATTTT
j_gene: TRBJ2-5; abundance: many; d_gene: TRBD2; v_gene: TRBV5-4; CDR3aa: CASSRTSGPQETQYF; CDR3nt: TGTGCCAGCAGCAGGACTAGCGGACCTCAAGAGACCCAGTACTTC
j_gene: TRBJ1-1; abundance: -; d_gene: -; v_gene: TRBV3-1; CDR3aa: CASSQDSVWTLLHMNTEAFF; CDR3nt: TGTGCCAGCAGCCAAGACTCTGTATGGACCCTCCTGCACATGAACACTGAAGCTTTCTTT
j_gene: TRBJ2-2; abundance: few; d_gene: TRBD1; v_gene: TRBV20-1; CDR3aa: CSARDTMSGDRVKNTGELFF; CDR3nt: TGCAGTGCTAGAGACACTATGTCCGGGGACAGGGTAAAGAACACCGGGGAGCTGTTTTTT
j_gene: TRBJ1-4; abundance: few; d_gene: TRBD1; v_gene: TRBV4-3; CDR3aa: CASSAFGTEVGKLFF; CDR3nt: TGCGCCAGCAGCGCTTTTGGGACAGAGGTTGGAAAACTGTTTTTT
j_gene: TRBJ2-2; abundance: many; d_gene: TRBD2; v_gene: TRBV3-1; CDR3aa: CASRQAGGNTGELFF; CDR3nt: TGTGCCAGCAGGCAAGCGGGAGGGAACACCGGGGAGCTGTTTTTT
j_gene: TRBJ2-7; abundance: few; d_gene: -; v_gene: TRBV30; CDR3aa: CAWMRYNYEQYF; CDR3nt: TGTGCCTGGATGCGGTATAACTACGAGCAGTACTTC
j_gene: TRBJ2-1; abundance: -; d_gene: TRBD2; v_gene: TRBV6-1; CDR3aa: CASNLAGGPENEQFF; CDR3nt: TGTGCCAGCAACTTAGCGGGAGGGCCGGAAAATGAGCAGTTCTTC
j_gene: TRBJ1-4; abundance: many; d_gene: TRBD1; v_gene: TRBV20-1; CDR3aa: CSARVRGNEKLFF; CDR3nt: TGCAGTGCTAGAGTCAGGGGGAATGAAAAACTGTTTTTT
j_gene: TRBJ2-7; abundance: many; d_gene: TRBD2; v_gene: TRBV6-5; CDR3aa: CASSFLTVAGDPYEQYF; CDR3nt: TGTGCCAGCAGCTTCCTAACGGTAGCGGGAGATCCCTACGAGCAGTACTTC
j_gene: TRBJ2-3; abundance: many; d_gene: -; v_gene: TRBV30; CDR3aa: CAWTQQGGDTQYF; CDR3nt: TGTGCCTGGACCCAGCAGGGTGGAGATACGCAGTATTTT
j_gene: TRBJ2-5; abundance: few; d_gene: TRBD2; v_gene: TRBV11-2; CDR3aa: CASSATSGGLETQYF; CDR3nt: TGTGCCAGCAGCGCCACTAGCGGGGGGTTAGAGACCCAGTACTTC
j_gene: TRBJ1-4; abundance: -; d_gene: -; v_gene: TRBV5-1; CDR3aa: CASSFSTVNEKLFF; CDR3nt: TGCGCCAGCAGCTTCAGTACGGTGAATGAAAAACTGTTTTTT
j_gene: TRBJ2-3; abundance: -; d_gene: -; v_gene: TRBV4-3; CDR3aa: CASNQGGSPSTDTQYF; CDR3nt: TGCGCCAGCAACCAGGGGGGGTCCCCGAGCACAGATACGCAGTATTTT
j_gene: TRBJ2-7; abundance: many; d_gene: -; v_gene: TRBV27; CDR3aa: CASSRDHQGVGYEQYF; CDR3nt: TGTGCCAGCAGTCGAGACCACCAGGGAGTGGGATACGAGCAGTACTTC
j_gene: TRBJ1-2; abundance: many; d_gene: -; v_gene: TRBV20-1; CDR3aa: CSASPGNYGYTF; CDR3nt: TGCAGTGCTAGTCCGGGAAACTATGGCTACACCTTC
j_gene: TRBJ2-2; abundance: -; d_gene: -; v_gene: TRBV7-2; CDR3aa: CASSLPRAWTGELFF; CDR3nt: TGTGCCAGCAGCCTCCCGAGGGCCTGGACCGGGGAGCTGTTTTTT
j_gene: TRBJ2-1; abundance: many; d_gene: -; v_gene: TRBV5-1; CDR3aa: CASSTKSYNEQFF; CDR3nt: TGCGCCAGCTCGACGAAGTCCTACAATGAGCAGTTCTTC
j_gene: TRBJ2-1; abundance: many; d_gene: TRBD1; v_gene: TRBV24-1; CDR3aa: CATSDGQGAYNEQFF; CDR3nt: TGTGCCACCAGTGATGGACAGGGCGCCTACAATGAGCAGTTCTTC
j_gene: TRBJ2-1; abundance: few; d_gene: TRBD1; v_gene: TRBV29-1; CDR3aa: CSVDLFGTGNEQFF; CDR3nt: TGCAGCGTTGATCTGTTTGGGACAGGAAATGAGCAGTTCTTC
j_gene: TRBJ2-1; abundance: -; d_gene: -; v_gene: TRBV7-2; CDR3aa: CASSPSPGQREQFF; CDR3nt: TGTGCCAGCAGCCCTAGCCCCGGACAGCGGGAGCAGTTCTTC
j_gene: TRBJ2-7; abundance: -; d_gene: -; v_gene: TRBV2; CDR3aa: CASAETYEQYF; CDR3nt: TGTGCCAGCGCGGAGACCTACGAGCAGTACTTC
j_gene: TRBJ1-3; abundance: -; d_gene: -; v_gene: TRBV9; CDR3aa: CASSTSPNLSGNTIYF; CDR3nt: TGTGCCAGCAGCACCTCCCCGAACTTGTCTGGAAACACCATATATTTT
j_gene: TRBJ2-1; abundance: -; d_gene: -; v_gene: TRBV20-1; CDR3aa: CSARELKGGNEQFF; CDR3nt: TGCAGTGCTAGAGAATTGAAAGGGGGCAATGAGCAGTTCTTC
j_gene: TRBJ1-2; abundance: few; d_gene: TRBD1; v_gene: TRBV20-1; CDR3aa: CSASRQGDNYGYTF; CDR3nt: TGCAGTGCTAGTCGCCAGGGGGACAACTATGGCTACACCTTC
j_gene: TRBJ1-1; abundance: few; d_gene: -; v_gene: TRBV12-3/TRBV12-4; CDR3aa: CASSFADGTEAFF; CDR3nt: TGTGCCAGCAGTTTCGCTGATGGCACTGAAGCTTTCTTT
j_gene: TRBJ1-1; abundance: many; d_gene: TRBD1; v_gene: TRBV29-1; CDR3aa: CSVGQGLNEAFF; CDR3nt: TGCAGCGTTGGACAGGGGCTTAATGAAGCTTTCTTT
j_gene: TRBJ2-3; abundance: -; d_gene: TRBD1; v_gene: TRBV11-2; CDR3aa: CASRLPGQGPDTQYF; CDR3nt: TGTGCCAGCAGACTCCCGGGACAGGGGCCAGATACGCAGTATTTT
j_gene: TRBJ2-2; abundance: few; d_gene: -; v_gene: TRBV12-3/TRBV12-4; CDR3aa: CASSPLGGQTGELFF; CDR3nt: TGTGCCAGCAGTCCCCTAGGAGGGCAGACCGGGGAGCTGTTTTTT
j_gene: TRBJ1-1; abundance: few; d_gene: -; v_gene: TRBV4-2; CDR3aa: CASSQPSETEAFF; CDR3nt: TGTGCCAGCAGCCAACCATCGGAGACTGAAGCTTTCTTT
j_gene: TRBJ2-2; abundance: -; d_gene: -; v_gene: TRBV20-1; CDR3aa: CSARKAGQAGTGELFF; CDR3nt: TGCAGTGCTAGAAAAGCGGGCCAGGCAGGCACCGGGGAGCTGTTTTTT
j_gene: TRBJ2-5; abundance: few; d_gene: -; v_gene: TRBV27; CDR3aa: CASSLPGPQETQYF; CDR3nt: TGTGCCAGCAGTTTGCCAGGGCCCCAAGAGACCCAGTACTTC
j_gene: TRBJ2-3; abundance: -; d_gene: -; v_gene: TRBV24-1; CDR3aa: CATSVGGATDTQYF; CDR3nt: TGTGCCACCAGTGTTGGGGGCGCAACAGATACGCAGTATTTT
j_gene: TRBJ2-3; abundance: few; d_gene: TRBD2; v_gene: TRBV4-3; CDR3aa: CASSQAGTSGSLGTDTQYF; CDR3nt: TGCGCCAGCAGCCAAGCCGGGACTAGCGGGAGCCTGGGCACAGATACGCAGTATTTT
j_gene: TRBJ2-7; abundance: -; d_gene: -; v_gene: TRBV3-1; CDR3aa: CASSQEGSSYEQYF; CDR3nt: TGTGCCAGCAGCCAAGAGGGGAGCTCCTACGAGCAGTACTTC
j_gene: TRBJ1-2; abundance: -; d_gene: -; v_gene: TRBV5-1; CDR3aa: CATRAGESDYGYTF; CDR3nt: TGCGCCACCCGGGCGGGGGAATCGGACTATGGCTACACCTTC
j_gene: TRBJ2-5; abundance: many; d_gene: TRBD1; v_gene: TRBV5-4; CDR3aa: CASSYGTGGRETQYF; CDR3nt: TGTGCCAGCAGCTACGGGACAGGGGGCAGAGAGACCCAGTACTTC
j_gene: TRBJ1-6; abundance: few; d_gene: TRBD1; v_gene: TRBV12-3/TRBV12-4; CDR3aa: CASRGDSHNSPLHF; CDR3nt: TGTGCCAGCAGGGGGGACAGTCACAATTCACCCCTCCACTTT
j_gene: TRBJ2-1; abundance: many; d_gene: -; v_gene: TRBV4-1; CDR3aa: CASSLGTQVTEQFF; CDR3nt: TGCGCCAGCAGCCTTGGGACCCAGGTCACTGAGCAGTTCTTC
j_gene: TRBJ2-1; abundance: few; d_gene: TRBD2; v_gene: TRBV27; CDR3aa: CASSPNTAGGIYNEQFF; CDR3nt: TGTGCCAGCAGTCCGAACACAGCGGGGGGGATCTACAATGAGCAGTTCTTC
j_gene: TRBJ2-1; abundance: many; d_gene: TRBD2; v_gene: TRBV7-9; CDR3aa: CASSLRTSGRSNEQFF; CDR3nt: TGTGCCAGCAGCTTGCGGACTAGCGGGAGAAGCAATGAGCAGTTCTTC
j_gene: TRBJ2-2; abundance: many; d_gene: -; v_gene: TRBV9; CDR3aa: CASSVEGLNTGELFF; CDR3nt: TGTGCCAGCAGCGTAGAGGGACTGAACACCGGGGAGCTGTTTTTT
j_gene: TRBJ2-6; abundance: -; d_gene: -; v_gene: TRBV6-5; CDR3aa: CASSYSANAGANVLTF; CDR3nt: TGTGCCAGCAGTTACTCAGCCAACGCTGGGGCCAACGTCCTGACTTTC
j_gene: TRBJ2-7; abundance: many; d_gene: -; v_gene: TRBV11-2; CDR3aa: CASSAYEQYF; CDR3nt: TGTGCCAGCAGCGCCTACGAGCAGTACTTC
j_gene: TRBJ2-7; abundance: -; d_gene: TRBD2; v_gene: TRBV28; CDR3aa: CASRFGTSGKYEQYF; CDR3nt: TGTGCCAGCAGGTTCGGGACTAGCGGGAAATACGAGCAGTACTTC
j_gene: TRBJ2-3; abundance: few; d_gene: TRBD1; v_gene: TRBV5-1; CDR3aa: CASSAGTGSDTQYF; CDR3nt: TGCGCCAGCAGCGCCGGGACAGGGTCAGATACGCAGTATTTT
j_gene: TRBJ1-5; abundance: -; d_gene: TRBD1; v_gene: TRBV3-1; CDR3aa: CASSQVTGGAQHF; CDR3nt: TGTGCCAGCAGCCAAGTAACAGGGGGAGCCCAGCATTTT
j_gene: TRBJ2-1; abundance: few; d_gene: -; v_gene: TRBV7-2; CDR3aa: CASSKRYEQFF; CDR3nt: TGTGCCAGCAGCAAAAGGTATGAGCAGTTCTTC
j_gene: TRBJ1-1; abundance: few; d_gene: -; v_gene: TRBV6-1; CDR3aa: CASSLTRVSEAFF; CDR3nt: TGTGCCAGCAGTCTAACGAGGGTTTCTGAAGCTTTCTTT
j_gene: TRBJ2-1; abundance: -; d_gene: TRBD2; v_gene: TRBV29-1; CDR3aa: CSVVPSGQETQFF; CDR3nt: TGCAGCGTCGTACCTAGCGGTCAAGAGACCCAGTTCTTC
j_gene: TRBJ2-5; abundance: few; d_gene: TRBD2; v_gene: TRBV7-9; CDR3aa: CASSSIAGGGYQETQYF; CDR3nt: TGTGCCAGCAGCTCGATAGCGGGAGGAGGGTACCAAGAGACCCAGTACTTC
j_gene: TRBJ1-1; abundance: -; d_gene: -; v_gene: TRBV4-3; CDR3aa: CASSQPGLGTEAFF; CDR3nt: TGCGCCAGCAGCCAGCCGGGGCTCGGCACTGAAGCTTTCTTT
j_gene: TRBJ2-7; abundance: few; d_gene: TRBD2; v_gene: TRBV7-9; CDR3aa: CASSPNRPGLAGYEQYF; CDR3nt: TGTGCCAGCAGCCCTAATAGACCGGGACTAGCGGGATACGAGCAGTACTTC
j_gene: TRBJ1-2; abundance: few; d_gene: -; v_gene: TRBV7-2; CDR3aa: CASSQGRDYYGYTF; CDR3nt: TGTGCCAGCAGCCAAGGACGAGACTACTATGGCTACACCTTC